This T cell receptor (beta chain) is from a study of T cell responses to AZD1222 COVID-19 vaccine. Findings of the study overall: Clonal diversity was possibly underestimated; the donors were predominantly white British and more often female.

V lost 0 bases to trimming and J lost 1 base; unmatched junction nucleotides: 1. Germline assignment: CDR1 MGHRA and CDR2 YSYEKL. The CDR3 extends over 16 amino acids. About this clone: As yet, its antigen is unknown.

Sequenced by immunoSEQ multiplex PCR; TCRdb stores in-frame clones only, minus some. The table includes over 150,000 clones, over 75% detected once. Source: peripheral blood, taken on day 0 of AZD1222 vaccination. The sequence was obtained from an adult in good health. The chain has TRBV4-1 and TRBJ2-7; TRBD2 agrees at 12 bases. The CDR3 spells CASSQEGLAGSYEQYF. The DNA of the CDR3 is TGCGCCAGCAGCCAAGAAGGACTAGCGGGGTCCTACGAGCAGTACTTC.